A selection of T cell receptor beta chains follows, all from one sample in a study of blood T cell repertoires in COVID-19. Sequencing used immunoSEQ multiplex PCR; TCRdb keeps in-frame clones, though not all of them. The sample includes a few hundred thousand clones, roughly 86% of them seen just once. Sequencing was performed on PBMCs or T cells enriched from blood (not recorded which). These receptors all come from a woman between 25 and 40 years old who had recovered from COVID-19. CDR3s include the opening cysteine and the closing phenylalanine or tryptophan. The D gene is left open where the match is weak. Clone size appears in some rows only: once, few, many, or a class for an expanded clone.

D gene	V gene	clone size	J gene	CDR3 protein	CDR3 DNA
NA	TRBV6-2/TRBV6-3	once	TRBJ1-1	CASSYSHSWATEAFF	TGTGCCAGCAGTTACTCACACAGTTGGGCCACTGAAGCTTTCTTT
NA	TRBV18	once	TRBJ2-7	CASSPGQRTGEQYF	TGTGCCAGCTCACCCGGACAGCGAACGGGCGAGCAGTACTTC
NA	TRBV6-6	once	TRBJ1-6	CASSYSGGANSPLHF	TGTGCCAGCAGTTACTCCGGGGGGGCGAATTCACCCCTCCACTTT
NA	TRBV6-5	once	TRBJ1-1	CASTPQVTWAEAFF	TGTGCCAGCACCCCACAGGTGACCTGGGCTGAAGCTTTCTTT
NA	TRBV19	NA	TRBJ1-2	CASSTQRQAYTF	TGTGCCAGTAGTACCCAACGACAGGCGTACACCTTC
TRBD2	TRBV19	once	TRBJ2-3	CASSSSSGSLPDDTQYF	TGTGCCAGTAGTTCCTCTAGCGGGTCGCTGCCAGATGATACGCAGTATTTT
TRBD1	TRBV9	NA	TRBJ2-7	CASSATQGANEQYF	TGTGCCAGCAGCGCCACCCAGGGGGCAAACGAGCAGTACTTC
NA	TRBV23-1	NA	TRBJ1-5	CASSQSETGLSFSNQPQHF	TGCGCCAGCAGTCAATCCGAGACAGGCCTTTCTTTTAGCAATCAGCCCCAGCATTTT
NA	TRBV3-1/TRBV3-2	NA	TRBJ1-2	CASSQGRDNLF	TGTGCCAGCAGCCAGGGTCGGGACAACTTATTC
NA	TRBV2	NA	TRBJ1-5	CASRLSGYSNQPQHF	TGTGCCAGCAGATTGTCGGGATATAGCAATCAGCCCCAGCATTTT
NA	TRBV7-9	NA	TRBJ1-2	CASSLMAYNYGYTF	TGTGCCAGCAGCTTGATGGCTTATAACTATGGCTACACCTTC
TRBD1	TRBV12-5	NA	TRBJ1-1	CASGLLQGRTGTEAFF	TGTGCTAGTGGTTTGTTACAGGGTAGGACAGGCACTGAAGCTTTCTTT
NA	TRBV5-1	NA	TRBJ2-5	CASSFPGQETQYF	TGCGCCAGCAGCTTCCCAGGGCAAGAGACCCAGTACTTC
TRBD2	TRBV24-1	few	TRBJ2-7	CATSEPPPSGGAIDGEQYF	TGTGCCACCAGTGAGCCCCCCCCTAGCGGGGGGGCAATAGACGGAGAGCAGTACTTC
TRBD2	TRBV5-4	NA	TRBJ2-1	CASSPGGLARDNEQFF	TGTGCCAGCAGCCCGGGGGGACTAGCGAGAGACAATGAGCAGTTCTTC
TRBD2	TRBV3-1/TRBV3-2	NA	TRBJ2-2	CASRLAGDAGELFF	TGTGCCAGCAGACTAGCGGGGGACGCCGGGGAGCTGTTTTTT
TRBD1	TRBV7-2	few	TRBJ1-6	CASTGRTGHNSPLHF	TGTGCCAGCACGGGACGGACAGGGCATAATTCACCCCTCCACTTT
NA	TRBV10-3	once	TRBJ2-1	CAIGQSLYNEQFF	TGTGCCATTGGACAGTCCTTATACAATGAGCAGTTCTTC
NA	TRBV19	NA	TRBJ2-6	CASSVQGYGANVLTF	TGTGCCAGTAGTGTACAGGGATACGGGGCCAACGTCCTGACTTTC
NA	TRBV4-2	once	TRBJ2-7	CASRQSDSYEQYF	TGTGCCAGCAGGCAGTCCGATTCCTACGAGCAGTACTTC
NA	TRBV10-3	NA	TRBJ1-5	CAISESQGYDQPQHF	TGTGCCATCAGTGAGTCCCAGGGGTATGATCAGCCCCAGCATTTT
TRBD2	TRBV27	NA	TRBJ2-5	CASSPGLAGGPSRETQYF	TGTGCCAGCAGTCCGGGACTAGCGGGGGGGCCGTCGCGAGAGACCCAGTACTTC
TRBD1	TRBV5-1	NA	TRBJ1-5	CASSSEGQSNQPQHF	TGCGCCAGCAGCTCGGAGGGACAGTCCAATCAGCCCCAGCATTTT
NA	TRBV19	once	TRBJ1-2	CASSIQGNSYGYTF	TGTGCCAGTAGTATTCAGGGGAACTCGTATGGCTACACCTTC
NA	TRBV4-1	NA	TRBJ1-6	CASSQGPGVNNSPLHF	TGCGCCAGCAGCCAAGGCCCCGGTGTCAATAATTCACCCCTCCACTTT
TRBD1	TRBV29-1	NA	TRBJ2-1	CSVVGTGVMGQFF	TGCAGCGTTGTTGGAACAGGGGTTATGGGGCAGTTCTTC
NA	TRBV5-8	NA	TRBJ1-2	CASRTMGGPGGYTF	TGTGCCAGCAGAACGATGGGGGGGCCCGGTGGCTACACCTTC
NA	TRBV30	NA	TRBJ1-1	CAWSVQGAEAFF	TGTGCCTGGAGTGTACAAGGGGCTGAAGCTTTCTTT
NA	TRBV5-1	NA	TRBJ1-6	CASSTVGGQIQNSPLHF	TGCGCCAGCAGCACCGTGGGCGGACAAATCCAAAATTCACCCCTCCACTTT
NA	TRBV7-8	NA	TRBJ2-1	CASSLSKLTNEQFF	TGTGCCAGCAGCTTGAGTAAGCTTACGAATGAGCAGTTCTTC
TRBD1	TRBV10-2	NA	TRBJ1-5	CASSEPGGLGQPQHF	TGCGCCAGCAGTGAACCAGGGGGCTTGGGCCAGCCCCAGCATTTT
NA	TRBV28	NA	TRBJ1-2	CASSSVRTGTNYGYTF	TGTGCCAGCAGTTCAGTTAGAACAGGGACCAACTATGGCTACACCTTC
NA	TRBV18	NA	TRBJ1-1	CASSLSRRELNTEAFF	TGTGCCAGCTCACTTTCGAGACGGGAATTAAACACTGAAGCTTTCTTT
NA	TRBV7-2	once	TRBJ1-2	CASSLDQGSTGYTF	TGTGCCAGCAGCTTAGATCAGGGGTCAACAGGCTACACCTTC
TRBD2	TRBV5-1	NA	TRBJ2-3	CASSRLQSGRKGGDTQYF	TGCGCCAGCAGCAGACTACAAAGCGGGAGAAAGGGAGGTGATACGCAGTATTTT
NA	TRBV30	NA	TRBJ1-2	CAWSPLSHYGYTF	TGTGCCTGGAGTCCACTAAGCCACTATGGCTACACCTTC
TRBD1	TRBV9	NA	TRBJ2-7	CASSGRTGGPYEQYF	TGTGCCAGCAGCGGACGGACAGGGGGACCCTACGAGCAGTACTTC
NA	TRBV9	NA	TRBJ2-5	CASSAPNQETQYF	TGTGCCAGCAGCGCCCCTAACCAAGAGACCCAGTACTTC
TRBD1	TRBV7-3	NA	TRBJ1-1	CASSLDGTDEAFF	TGTGCCAGCAGCTTAGACGGGACAGATGAAGCTTTCTTT
TRBD1	TRBV18	NA	TRBJ1-2	CASSPLDRAGVIYGYTF	TGTGCCAGCTCACCCCTCGACAGGGCTGGAGTGATCTATGGCTACACCTTC
TRBD1	TRBV13	NA	TRBJ2-1	CASSFRQGADNEQFF	TGTGCCAGCAGCTTTCGACAGGGGGCAGACAATGAGCAGTTCTTC
TRBD1	TRBV10-3	NA	TRBJ1-1	CAISGGDRWSEAFF	TGTGCCATCAGTGGTGGGGACAGATGGTCCGAAGCTTTCTTT
NA	TRBV27	once	TRBJ1-4	CASSLSRGEHEKLFF	TGTGCCAGCAGTTTATCTCGGGGGGAGCACGAAAAACTGTTTTTT
NA	TRBV18	NA	TRBJ1-4	CASSPTPATNEKLFF	TGTGCCAGCTCACCAACCCCAGCAACTAATGAAAAACTGTTTTTT
NA	TRBV12-3/TRBV12-4	NA	TRBJ1-1	CASSGIGTEAFF	TGTGCCTCAAGCGGGATAGGCACTGAAGCTTTCTTT
NA	TRBV19	NA	TRBJ2-5	CATRREPRETQYF	TGTGCCACTCGAAGGGAGCCCCGCGAGACCCAGTACTTC
NA	TRBV19	NA	TRBJ2-1	CASSIFQGLSSYNEQFF	TGTGCCAGTAGTATTTTTCAGGGGCTGAGCTCCTACAATGAGCAGTTCTTC
NA	TRBV28	NA	TRBJ2-1	CASSLGAFVIPSAEQFF	TGTGCCAGCAGTTTAGGGGCTTTTGTCATACCCTCCGCTGAGCAGTTCTTC
TRBD1	TRBV9	NA	TRBJ1-2	CASSSRTGGGYTF	TGTGCCAGCAGCTCACGGACAGGGGGAGGCTACACCTTC
NA	TRBV18	NA	TRBJ1-6	CASQTQTGGNSPLHF	TGTGCCAGCCAAACTCAGACAGGCGGAAATTCACCCCTCCACTTT
TRBD1	TRBV4-1	NA	TRBJ1-2	CASSSTGGVSGYTF	TGCGCCAGCAGCTCGACAGGGGGCGTAAGTGGCTACACCTTC